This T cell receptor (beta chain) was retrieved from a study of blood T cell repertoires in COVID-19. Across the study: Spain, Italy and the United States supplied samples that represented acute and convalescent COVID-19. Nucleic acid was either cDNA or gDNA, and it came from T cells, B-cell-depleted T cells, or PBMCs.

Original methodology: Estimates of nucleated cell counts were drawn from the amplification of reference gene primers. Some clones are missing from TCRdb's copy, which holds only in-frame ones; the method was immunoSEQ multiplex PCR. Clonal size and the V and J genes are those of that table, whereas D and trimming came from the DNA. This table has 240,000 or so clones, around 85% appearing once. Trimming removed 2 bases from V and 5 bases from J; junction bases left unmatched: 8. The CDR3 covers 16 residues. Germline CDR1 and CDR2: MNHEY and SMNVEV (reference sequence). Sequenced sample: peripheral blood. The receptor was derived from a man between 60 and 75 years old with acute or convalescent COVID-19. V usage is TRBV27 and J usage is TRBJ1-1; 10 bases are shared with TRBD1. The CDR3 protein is CASSLLTGGGGTEAFF. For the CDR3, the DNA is TGTGCCAGCAGTTTACTGACAGGGGGCGGAGGTACTGAAGCTTTCTTT.